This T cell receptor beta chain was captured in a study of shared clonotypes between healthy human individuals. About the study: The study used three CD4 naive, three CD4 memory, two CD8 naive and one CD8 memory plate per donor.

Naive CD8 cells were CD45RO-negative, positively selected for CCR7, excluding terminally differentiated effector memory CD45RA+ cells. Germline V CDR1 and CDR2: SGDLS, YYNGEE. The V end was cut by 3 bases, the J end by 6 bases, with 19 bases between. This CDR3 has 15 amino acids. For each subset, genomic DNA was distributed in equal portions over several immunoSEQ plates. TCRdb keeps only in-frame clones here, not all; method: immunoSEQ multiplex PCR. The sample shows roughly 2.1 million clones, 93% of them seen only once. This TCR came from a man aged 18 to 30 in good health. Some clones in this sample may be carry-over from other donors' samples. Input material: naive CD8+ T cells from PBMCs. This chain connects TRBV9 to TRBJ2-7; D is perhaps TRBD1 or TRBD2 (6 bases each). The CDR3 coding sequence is TGTGCCAGCAGCGCCGAGGGGGGACCCGAGGGCGAGCAGTACTTC. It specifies CASSAEGGPEGEQYF.